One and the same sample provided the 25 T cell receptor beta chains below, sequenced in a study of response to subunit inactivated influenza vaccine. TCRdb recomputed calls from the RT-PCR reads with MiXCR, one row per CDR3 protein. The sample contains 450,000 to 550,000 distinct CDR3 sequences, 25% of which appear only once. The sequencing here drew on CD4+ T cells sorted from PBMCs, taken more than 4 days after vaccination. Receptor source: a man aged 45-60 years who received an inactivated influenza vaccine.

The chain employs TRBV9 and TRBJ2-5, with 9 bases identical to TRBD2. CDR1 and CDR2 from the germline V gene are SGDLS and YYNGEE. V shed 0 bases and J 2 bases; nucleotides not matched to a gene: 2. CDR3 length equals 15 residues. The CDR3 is CASSVVAGAQETQYF. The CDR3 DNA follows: TGTGCCAGCAGCGTAGTAGCGGGAGCGCAAGAGACCCAGTACTTC.

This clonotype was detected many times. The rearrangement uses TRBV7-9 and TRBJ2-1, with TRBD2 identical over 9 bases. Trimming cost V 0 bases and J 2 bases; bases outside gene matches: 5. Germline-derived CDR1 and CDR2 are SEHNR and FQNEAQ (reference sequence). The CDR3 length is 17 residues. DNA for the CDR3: TGTGCCAGCAGCTTAGCTAGCGGGGGTTTCCCCTACAATGAGCAGTTCTTC. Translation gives CASSLASGGFPYNEQFF. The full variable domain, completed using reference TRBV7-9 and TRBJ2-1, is DTGVSQNPRHKITKRGQNVTFRCDPISEHNRLYWYRQTLGQGPEFLTYFQNEAQLEKSRLLSDRFSAERPKGSFSTLEIQRTEQGDSAMYLCASSLASGGFPYNEQFFGPGTRLTVL.

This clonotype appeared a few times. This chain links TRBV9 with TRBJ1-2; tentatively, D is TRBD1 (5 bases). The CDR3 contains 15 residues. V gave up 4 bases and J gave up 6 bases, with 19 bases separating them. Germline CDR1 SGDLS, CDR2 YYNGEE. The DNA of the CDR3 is TGTGCCAGCAGCCCCGCAGGGACTTCTCCCCATGGCTACACCTTC. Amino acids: CASSPAGTSPHGYTF.

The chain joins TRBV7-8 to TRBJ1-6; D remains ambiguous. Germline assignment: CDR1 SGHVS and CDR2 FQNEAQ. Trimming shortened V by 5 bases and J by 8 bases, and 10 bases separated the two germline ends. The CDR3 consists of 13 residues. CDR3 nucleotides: TGTGCCAGCAGCCCTACTAGGGATTCACCCCTCCACTTT. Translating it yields CASSPTRDSPLHF.

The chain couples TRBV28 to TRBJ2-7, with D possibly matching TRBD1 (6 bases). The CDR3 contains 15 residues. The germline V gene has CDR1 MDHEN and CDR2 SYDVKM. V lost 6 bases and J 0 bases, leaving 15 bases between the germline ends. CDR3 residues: CASSYPRGFSYEQYF. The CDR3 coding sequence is TGTGCCAGCAGCTATCCTAGGGGGTTCTCCTACGAGCAGTACTTC. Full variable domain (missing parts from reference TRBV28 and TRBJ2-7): DVKVTQSSRYLVKRTGEKVFLECVQDMDHENMFWYRQDPGLGLRLIYFSYDVKMKEKGDIPEGYSVSREKKERFSLILESASTNQTSMYLCASSYPRGFSYEQYFGPGTRLTVT.

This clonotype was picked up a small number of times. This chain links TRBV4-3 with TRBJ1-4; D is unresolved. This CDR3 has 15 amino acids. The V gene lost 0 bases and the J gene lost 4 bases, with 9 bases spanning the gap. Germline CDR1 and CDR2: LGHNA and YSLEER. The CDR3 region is CASSQESQVNEKLFF. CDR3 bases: TGCGCCAGCAGCCAAGAGTCCCAGGTTAATGAAAAACTGTTTTTT.

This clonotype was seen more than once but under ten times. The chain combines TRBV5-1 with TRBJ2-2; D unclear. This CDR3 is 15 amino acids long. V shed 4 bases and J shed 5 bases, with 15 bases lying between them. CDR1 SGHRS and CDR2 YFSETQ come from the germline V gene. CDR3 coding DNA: TGCGCCAGCAGCGCAGAGAGGCTCGGGACCGGGGAGCTGTTTTTT. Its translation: CASSAERLGTGELFF.

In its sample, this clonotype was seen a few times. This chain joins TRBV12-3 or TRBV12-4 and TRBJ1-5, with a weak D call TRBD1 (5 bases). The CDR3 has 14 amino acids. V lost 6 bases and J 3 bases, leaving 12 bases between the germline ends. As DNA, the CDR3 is TGTGCCAGCAGCGGGGGACGGAACAATCAGCCCCAGCATTTT. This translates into CASSGGRNNQPQHF.

CDR3 loop: CSVQTGLGADTQYF. CDR3 nucleotide sequence: TGCAGCGTTCAAACGGGCTTGGGTGCAGATACGCAGTATTTT. The V call is TRBV29-1, the J call TRBJ2-3, with D uncertain. Deletions cut 5 bases from V and 4 bases from J, with 16 bases between. The CDR3 loop spans 14 amino acids. The germline CDR1 and CDR2 sequences are SQVTM and ANQGSEA.

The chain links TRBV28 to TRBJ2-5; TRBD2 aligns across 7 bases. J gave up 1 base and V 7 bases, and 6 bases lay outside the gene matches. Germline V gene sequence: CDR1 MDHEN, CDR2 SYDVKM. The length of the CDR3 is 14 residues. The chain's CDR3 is CASNSGAGQETQYF. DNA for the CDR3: TGTGCCAGCAACAGCGGGGCGGGCCAAGAGACCCAGTACTTC.

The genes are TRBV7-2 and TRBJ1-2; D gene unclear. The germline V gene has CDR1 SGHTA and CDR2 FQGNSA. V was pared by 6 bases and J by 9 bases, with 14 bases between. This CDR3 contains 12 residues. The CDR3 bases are TGTGCCAGCAGTCCTACCCCAGACCGCTACACCTTC. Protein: CASSPTPDRYTF.

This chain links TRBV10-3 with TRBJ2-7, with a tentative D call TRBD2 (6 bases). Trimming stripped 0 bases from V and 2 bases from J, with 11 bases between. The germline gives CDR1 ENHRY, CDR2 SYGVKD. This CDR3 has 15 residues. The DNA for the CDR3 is TGTGCCATCAGTGAGTCAGGAGGGGCCCCCTACGAGCAGTACTTC. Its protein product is CAISESGGAPYEQYF.

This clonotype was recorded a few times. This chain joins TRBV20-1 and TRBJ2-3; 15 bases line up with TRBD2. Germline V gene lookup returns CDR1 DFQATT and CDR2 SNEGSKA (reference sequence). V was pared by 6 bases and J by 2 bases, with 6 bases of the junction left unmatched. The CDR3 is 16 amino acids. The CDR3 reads CSAGGLAGGDTDTQYF. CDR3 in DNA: TGCAGTGCCGGGGGACTAGCGGGGGGAGACACAGATACGCAGTATTTT.

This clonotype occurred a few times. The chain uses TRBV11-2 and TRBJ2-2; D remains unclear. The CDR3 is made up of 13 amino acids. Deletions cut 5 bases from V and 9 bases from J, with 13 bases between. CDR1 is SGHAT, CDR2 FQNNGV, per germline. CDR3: CASSLNHVRELFF. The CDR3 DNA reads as TGTGCCAGCAGCCTAAACCATGTCCGGGAGCTGTTTTTT. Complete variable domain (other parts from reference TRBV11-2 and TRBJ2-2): EAGVAQSPRYKIIEKRQSVAFWCNPISGHATLYWYQQILGQGPKLLIQFQNNGVVDDSQLPKDRFSAERLKGVDSTLKIQPAKLEDSAVYLCASSLNHVRELFFGEGSRLTVL.

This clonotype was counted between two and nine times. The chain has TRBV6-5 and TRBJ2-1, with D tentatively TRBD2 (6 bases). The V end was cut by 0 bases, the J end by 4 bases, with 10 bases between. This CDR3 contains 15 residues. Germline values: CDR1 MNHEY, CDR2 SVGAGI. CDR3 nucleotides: TGTGCCAGCAGTTACTCGGCGGGACTTTACAATGAGCAGTTCTTC. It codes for CASSYSAGLYNEQFF.

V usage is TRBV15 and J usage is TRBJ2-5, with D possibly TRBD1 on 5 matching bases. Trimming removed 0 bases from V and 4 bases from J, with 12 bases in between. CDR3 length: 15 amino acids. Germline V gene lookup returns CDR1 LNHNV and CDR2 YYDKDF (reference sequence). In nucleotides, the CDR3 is TGTGCCACCAGCAGAGATCAGGCAAGGGGAGAGACCCAGTACTTC. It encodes CATSRDQARGETQYF.

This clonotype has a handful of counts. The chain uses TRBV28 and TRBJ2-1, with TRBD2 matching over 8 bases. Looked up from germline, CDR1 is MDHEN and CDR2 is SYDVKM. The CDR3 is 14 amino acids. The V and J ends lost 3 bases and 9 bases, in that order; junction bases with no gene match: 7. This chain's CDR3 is CASSFRLAGGEQFF. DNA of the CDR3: TGTGCCAGCAGTTTTCGGCTAGCGGGTGGTGAGCAGTTCTTC.

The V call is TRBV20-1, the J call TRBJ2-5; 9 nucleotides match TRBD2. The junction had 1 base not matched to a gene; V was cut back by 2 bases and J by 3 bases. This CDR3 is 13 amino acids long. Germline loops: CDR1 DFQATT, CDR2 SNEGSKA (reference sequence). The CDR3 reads CSARIAGEETQYF. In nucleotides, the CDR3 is TGCAGTGCTAGAATAGCGGGGGAAGAGACCCAGTACTTC.

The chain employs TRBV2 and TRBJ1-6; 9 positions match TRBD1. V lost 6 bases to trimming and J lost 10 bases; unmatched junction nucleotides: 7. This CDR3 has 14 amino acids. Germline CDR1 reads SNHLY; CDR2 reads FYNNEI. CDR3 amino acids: CASSVQGAKSPLHF. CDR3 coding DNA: TGTGCCAGCAGCGTACAGGGGGCGAAGTCACCCCTCCACTTT.

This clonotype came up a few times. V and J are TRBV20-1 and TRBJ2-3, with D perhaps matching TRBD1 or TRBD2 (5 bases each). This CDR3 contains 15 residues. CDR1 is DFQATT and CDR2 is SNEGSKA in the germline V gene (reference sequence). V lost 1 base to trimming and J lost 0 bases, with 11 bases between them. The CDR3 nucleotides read TGCAGTGCTAGAGTTTCGGGGCCCAGCACAGATACGCAGTATTTT. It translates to CSARVSGPSTDTQYF.

CDR3: CASSLLTKRDEQYF. The CDR3, as DNA: TGTGCCAGCAGTTTATTAACCAAAAGGGACGAGCAGTACTTC. This chain connects TRBV12-3 or TRBV12-4 to TRBJ2-7, with D hard to call. Trimming left V 2 bases short and J 5 bases short, with 13 bases between. The CDR3 is 14 amino acids.

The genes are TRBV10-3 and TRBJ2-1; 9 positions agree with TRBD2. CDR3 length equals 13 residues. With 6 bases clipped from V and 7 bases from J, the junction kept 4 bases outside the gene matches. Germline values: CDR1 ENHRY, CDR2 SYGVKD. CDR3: CAISPSGRNEQFF. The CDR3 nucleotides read TGTGCCATCAGCCCCAGCGGGAGGAATGAGCAGTTCTTC.

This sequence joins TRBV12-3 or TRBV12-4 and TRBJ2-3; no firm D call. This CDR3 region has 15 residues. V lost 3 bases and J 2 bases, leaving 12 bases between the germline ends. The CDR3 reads CASSFSRTHTDTQYF. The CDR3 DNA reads TGTGCCAGCAGTTTCTCCAGGACCCACACAGATACGCAGTATTTT.

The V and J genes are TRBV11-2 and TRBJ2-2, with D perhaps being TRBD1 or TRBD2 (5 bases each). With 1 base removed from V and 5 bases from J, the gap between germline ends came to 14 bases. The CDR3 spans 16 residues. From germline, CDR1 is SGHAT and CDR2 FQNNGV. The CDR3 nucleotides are TGTGCCAGCAGCTTAGCGGGGCGTTTTCTGACCGGGGAGCTGTTTTTT. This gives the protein CASSLAGRFLTGELFF.

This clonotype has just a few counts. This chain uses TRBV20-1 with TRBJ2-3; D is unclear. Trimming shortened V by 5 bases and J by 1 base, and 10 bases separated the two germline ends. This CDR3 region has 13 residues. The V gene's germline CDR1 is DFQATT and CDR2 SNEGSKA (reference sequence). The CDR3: CSAAPGRTDTQYF. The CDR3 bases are TGCAGTGCTGCGCCGGGCCGCACAGATACGCAGTATTTT.